The sequence of this TCR beta chain was determined in a study of blood T cells in healthy people across ages. Sample-barcoded 5' priming and a J-beta primer mix drove a second PCR of about 6 to 12 cycles. Via MiXCR, TCRdb re-called the 5' RACE reads, giving one row per CDR3 protein. Of hundreds of thousands of distinct CDR3 sequences in the sample, around 36% were seen once. Sequencing used blood. The clonotype originates from a young man in good health.

In DNA form, the CDR3 reads TGTGCCAGCAGCAAAGCGGGACAGGGTTCAAGCAATCGGCCCCAGCATTTT. Translating gives CASSKAGQGSSNRPQHF. The chain joins TRBV21-1 to TRBJ1-5; TRBD1 is the table's D call and was not checked against the DNA. TRBV21-1 is annotated as a pseudogene. The CDR3 is made up of 17 amino acids.